This T cell receptor beta chain stems from a study of CD8 T cells in ankylosing spondylitis. V lost 2 bases and J lost 2, with 10 bases in between. The CDR3 consists of 14 residues. Germline V lookup: CDR1 MNHEY, CDR2 SVGEGT. Findings and caveats of the study: Typical of ankylosing spondylitis blood, it appeared, was a TCR beta motif of several highly homologous variants. There was reportedly significant enrichment of clones that were disease-linked in matched ankylosing spondylitis synovial fluid. Some of the motif variants had earlier been found in reactive arthritis patients' fluid and blood.

This clonotype appeared a few times. Antigen specificity is unknown. Construction of TCR beta libraries was performed using quantitative 5'-RACE with molecular barcodes. In TCRdb, the 5' RACE reads were re-called with MiXCR into one record per CDR3 protein. The sample lists roughly 440,000 distinct CDR3 sequences, 15% to 20% occurring once. The clonotype originates from a male donor with ankylosing spondylitis. Sequenced sample: blood, either unsorted or a sorted T cell fraction (not recorded which). The rearrangement uses TRBV6-2 or TRBV6-3 and TRBJ2-7, with D unclear. The CDR3 nucleotides are TGTGCCAGCAGTTACGGAGAGATAGCCTACGAGCAGTACTTC. It translates to CASSYGEIAYEQYF.